This T cell receptor beta chain was identified in a study of blood T cell repertoires in COVID-19. Using immunoSEQ multiplex PCR, the repertoire was profiled, and TCRdb retains in-frame clones only, with some absent. There are some 310,000 clones in the sample; 90% occur only once, and roughly 1% lies in the top ten. The sequenced sample consisted of peripheral blood. This clonotype was obtained from a woman aged 40 to 50 with COVID-19, enrolled during active disease.

This CDR3 reads CASSEALAIPNV. The DNA of the CDR3 is TGTGCCAGCAGTGAAGCGCTTGCTATCCCCAATGTC. V usage is TRBV2 and J usage is TRBJ2-7; no definite D call. CDR3 size: 12 residues. The V gene's germline CDR1 is SNHLY and CDR2 FYNNEI.